This record concerns one T cell receptor (beta chain) sequence. What it binds is not known. This CDR3 is built from 16 residues. Germline assignment: CDR1 SGHTA and CDR2 FQGTGA. Trimming took 1 base from V and 10 from J, leaving 20 bases between them. CD4+ cells underwent separation, giving CD45RA+ naive and CD45RA-negative memory subsets. These data belong to a study of shared clonotypes between healthy human individuals. Study-level findings and limits: An effect of sequencing depth on clonotype sharing among donors was expected.

The table came from immunoSEQ multiplex PCR; TCRdb's copy has only in-frame clones and leaves some out. The sample has 2 million to 2.5 million clones; approximately 93% are singletons. This TCR was recovered from a man between 18 and 29 years old in good health. Some clones in this sample may be carry-over from other donors' samples. Source material: naive CD4+ T cells from PBMCs. Subset indicated: CD45RA+ positively selected. The chain uses TRBV7-3 and TRBJ2-1; D may be TRBD2 (7 bases). The CDR3 coding sequence is TGTGCCAGCAGCTTAATTGGATTTACTGGCGGGGGCGAGCAGTTCTTC. It encodes CASSLIGFTGGGEQFF.